This T cell receptor beta chain stems from a study of shared clonotypes between healthy human individuals. Study information: Each donor's CD4 naive and CD4 memory cells filled three plates apiece, CD8 naive two, and CD8 memory one. Broader study findings: Relative to their counterparts shared across all four donors, non-shared clonotypes exhibited diminished generation probabilities.

A split of CD4+ cells into CD45RA+ naive and CD45RA-negative memory subsets was performed. In the study's own analysis: Junction-only sequences without quality scores came from ImmunoSEQ, so filtering differed. Sequenced by immunoSEQ multiplex PCR; TCRdb stores in-frame clones only, minus some. The D gene and trimming were derived from the DNA, and the V and J assignments and clone size from that table. The repertoire holds around 1.5 million clones, with 95% to 99% as singletons. For this clone: The antigen remains unidentified.

CDR1 is SGDLS and CDR2 is YYNGEE in the germline V gene. The CDR3 totals 13 residues. V shed 1 base and J shed 3 bases, with 7 bases lying between them. Sequences were obtained from naive CD4+ T cells sorted from blood. As to subset: CD45RA+ positively selected. This clonotype originated in a young man in good health. The V call is TRBV9, the J call TRBJ2-5, with D possibly matching TRBD1 (5 bases). The CDR3 loop is CASSVLTEETQYF. The CDR3, as DNA: TGTGCCAGCAGCGTATTGACAGAAGAGACCCAGTACTTC.